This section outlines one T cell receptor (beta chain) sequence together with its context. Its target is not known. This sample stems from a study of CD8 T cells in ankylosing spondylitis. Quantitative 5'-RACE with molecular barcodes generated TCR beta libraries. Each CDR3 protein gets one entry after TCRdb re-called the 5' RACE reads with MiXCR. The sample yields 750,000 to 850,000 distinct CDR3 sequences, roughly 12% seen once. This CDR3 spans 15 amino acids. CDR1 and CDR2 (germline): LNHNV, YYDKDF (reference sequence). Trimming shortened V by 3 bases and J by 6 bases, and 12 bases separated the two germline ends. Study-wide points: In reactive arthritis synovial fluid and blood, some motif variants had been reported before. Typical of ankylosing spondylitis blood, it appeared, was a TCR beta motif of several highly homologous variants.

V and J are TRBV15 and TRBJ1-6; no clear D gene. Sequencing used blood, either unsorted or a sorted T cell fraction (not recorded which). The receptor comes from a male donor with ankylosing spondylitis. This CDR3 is CATSSPGYLNSPLHF. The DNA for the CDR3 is TGTGCCACCAGCAGCCCGGGTTACCTTAATTCACCCCTCCACTTT.